What follows are 21 T cell receptor beta chains derived from one specimen sequenced in a study of cytomegalovirus exposure and HLA in healthy donors listed by TCRdb under 2017. The library was generated by the immunoSEQ multiplex PCR assay. For the multiplex PCR, a mixture combining 60 forward primers for TCR Vbeta segments and 13 reverse primers for TCR Jbeta segments was used. As stored in TCRdb, this immuneACCESS dataset retains in-frame rearrangements with V and J assigned. A fraction of the clones does not appear; measured against another copy, unresolved V genes explain less than half of the discrepancy, and the remainder lacks a known reason. The sample table shows under 120,000 clones, and approximately 70% are seen once. Less than 4.5% of the sample comes from the top ten. The sample consisted of PBMCs. All receptors derive from a man younger than 40 in good health and CMV-seropositive.

Here the CDR3 reads CASSLDYFQETQYF. CDR3 nucleotides: TGTGCCAGCAGCTTGGACTACTTCCAAGAGACCCAGTACTTC. V gene TRBV5-5 combines with J gene TRBJ2-5; no clear D gene. Germline V CDR1 and CDR2: SGHKS, YYEKEE (reference sequence). The CDR3 covers 14 residues. Trimming removed 0 bases at V and 1 base at J, with 7 bases between.

The chain carries TRBV7-9 and TRBJ2-7; maybe TRBD1 (5 bases). The CDR3 spans 15 residues. Germline V gives CDR1 SEHNR, CDR2 FQNEAQ (reference sequence). V dropped 3 bases and J dropped 0 bases, with 12 bases sitting between them. The CDR3 DNA is TGTGCCAGCAGCTTTGGGGCGGAGAGCTCCTACGAGCAGTACTTC. This sequence encodes CASSFGAESSYEQYF.

This clone has a handful of counts. The chain employs TRBV14 and TRBJ2-3; 8 bases agree with TRBD2. CDR1 and CDR2 from the germline V gene are SGHDN and FVKESK. Unmatched junction bases numbered 13, after V lost 4 bases and J lost 4 bases. CDR3 length equals 17 residues. This CDR3 is CASSPLFGGGPSDTQYF. CDR3 DNA sequence: TGTGCCAGCAGCCCCCTATTCGGGGGGGGGCCGTCAGATACGCAGTATTTT.

A remark on this clone: The same CDR3 is also encoded by other DNA sequences in this sample. J is TRBJ2-7 and V is TRBV9, with 7 bases identical to TRBD1. The CDR3 is 14 residues long. After removal of 4 bases from V and 0 bases from J, the junction contained 4 bases not matched to a gene. Germline V gives CDR1 SGDLS, CDR2 YYNGEE. In nucleotides, the CDR3 is TGTGCCAGCAGCCCTAGGGACAGCTCCTACGAGCAGTACTTC. This gives the protein CASSPRDSSYEQYF.

J is TRBJ2-3 and V is TRBV11-3, with D possibly matching TRBD1 (5 bases). The CDR3 extends over 14 amino acids. Germline assignment: CDR1 SGHNT and CDR2 YENEEA. Trimming removed 3 bases from V and 2 bases from J, with 9 bases in between. CDR3 in DNA: TGTGCCAGCAGCTTCCAGGACAACACAGATACGCAGTATTTT. Translating it yields CASSFQDNTDTQYF.

The genes are TRBV4-1 and TRBJ1-6; TRBD1 might be the D (5 bases). The CDR3 is 15 amino acids. Germline CDR1 reads MGHRA; CDR2 reads YSYEKL. The germline V and J ends were trimmed by 4 bases and 6 bases, with 13 bases remaining between them. CDR3 DNA sequence: TGCGCCAGCAGCCCCTGGGGGGTAGCTAATTCACCCCTCCACTTT. Its translation: CASSPWGVANSPLHF.

The J gene is TRBJ2-1, the V gene TRBV11-3; TRBD1 aligns across 10 bases. Germline V gene sequence: CDR1 SGHNT, CDR2 YENEEA. The CDR3 totals 16 residues. The V segment lost 0 bases and the J segment 5 bases; nucleotides outside the gene matches: 4. The CDR3 loop reads CASSLEGGQGNNEQFF. The CDR3 DNA is TGTGCCAGCAGCTTAGAGGGGGGACAGGGGAACAATGAGCAGTTCTTC.

This clone showed up just a few times. The V gene is TRBV9, the J gene TRBJ2-3; 8 nucleotides line up with TRBD1. The CDR3 covers 12 residues. J gave up 9 bases and V 4 bases, and 4 bases lay outside the gene matches. Germline CDR1 and CDR2: SGDLS and YYNGEE. Here the CDR3 reads CASSRDRSTQYF. The CDR3 nucleotides are TGTGCCAGCAGCCGGGACAGGTCAACGCAGTATTTT.

J is TRBJ2-5 and V is TRBV5-8; D is possibly TRBD2 (5 bases). Germline V gives CDR1 SGHTS, CDR2 YDEGEE. The CDR3 has 9 residues. V lost 4 bases to trimming and J lost 13 bases, with 8 bases between them. The CDR3 spells CASSGRGYF. The CDR3 nucleotides read TGTGCCAGCAGCGGCCGGGGGTACTTC.

The chain joins TRBV6-5 to TRBJ1-5; D remains unclear. The V gene lost 6 bases and the J gene lost 5 bases, with 11 bases spanning the gap. Germline CDR1 MNHEY, CDR2 SVGAGI. The CDR3 is 13 residues long. CDR3 DNA: TGTGCCAGCAGCCAGACTCGGGATCAGCCCCAGCATTTT. It specifies CASSQTRDQPQHF.

This clone was observed a few times. The chain couples TRBV4-1 to TRBJ2-2, with 9 bases fitting TRBD2. The J segment lost 7 bases and the V segment lost 1 base, leaving 10 bases of the junction unmatched. Germline values: CDR1 MGHRA, CDR2 YSYEKL. The CDR3 consists of 17 residues. CDR3 amino acids: CASSQGRGRGGYGELFF. The CDR3 DNA sequence: TGCGCCAGCAGCCAAGGTCGAGGGCGGGGGGGTTACGGGGAGCTGTTTTTT.

The rearrangement joins TRBV6-1 to TRBJ2-7; 7 bases align to TRBD1. In germline, CDR1 is MNHNS, CDR2 SASEGT. This CDR3 comprises 13 residues. Trimming removed 9 bases from V and 0 bases from J; junction bases left unmatched: 5. The chain's CDR3 is CASMTGTSYEQYF. For the CDR3, the DNA is TGTGCCAGTATGACAGGGACCTCCTACGAGCAGTACTTC.

The rearrangement links TRBV7-6 to TRBJ1-1, with D unresolved. CDR3 length: 13 amino acids. V lost 4 bases to trimming and J lost 1 base, with 7 bases between them. CDR1 and CDR2 from the germline V gene are SGHVS and FNYEAQ. The CDR3 region is CASSSQSNTEAFF. The CDR3 DNA follows: TGTGCCAGCAGCTCACAGTCGAACACTGAAGCTTTCTTT.

The chain links TRBV7-2 to TRBJ1-4, with D perhaps matching TRBD1 (6 bases). The CDR3 spans 14 residues. Trimming removed 5 bases at V and 2 bases at J, with 9 bases between. Germline CDR1 and CDR2: SGHTA and FQGNSA. The CDR3 region has the DNA TGTGCCAGCAGCCGGGACACGACTAATGAAAAACTGTTTTTT. Protein product: CASSRDTTNEKLFF.

This chain joins TRBV19 and TRBJ1-5; D is uncertain. V lost 3 bases, J lost 11 bases, and 11 bases lay in between. The germline V gene has CDR1 LNHDA and CDR2 SQIVND (reference sequence). This CDR3 spans 12 amino acids. CDR3 coding DNA: TGTGCCAGTAGTATCGGGGATCTAGCCCAGCATTTT. Its translation is CASSIGDLAQHF. Full variable domain (remainder filled in from reference TRBV19 and TRBJ1-5): DGGITQSPKYLFRKEGQNVTLSCEQNLNHDAMYWYRQDPGQGLRLIYYSQIVNDFQKGDIAEGYSVSREKKESFPLTVTSAQKNPTAFYLCASSIGDLAQHFGDGTRLSIL.

The CDR3 nucleotides are TGTGCCAGCAGCTTAGAGGGCGACAATGAGCAGTTCTTC. Translated, it gives CASSLEGDNEQFF. The chain links TRBV11-3 to TRBJ2-1; D is unresolved. CDR3 length equals 13 residues. Trimming removed 0 bases from V and 5 bases from J, with 5 bases in between. Germline-derived CDR1 and CDR2 are SGHNT and YENEEA.

The CDR3, as DNA: TGCAGCGTTCAGGGTTCACGGTTCCCTTTGGAAAATAGCAATCAGCCCCAGCATTTT. Translation gives CSVQGSRFPLENSNQPQHF. J is TRBJ1-5 and V is TRBV29-1, with a possible D match to TRBD1 (5 bases). CDR3 size: 19 residues. CDR1 SQVTM and CDR2 ANQGSEA come from the germline V gene. V was cut by 5 bases and J by 0 bases, with 26 bases left in between.

The rearrangement joins TRBV18 to TRBJ2-5; 10 bases map to TRBD2. J lost 11 bases, V lost 2 bases, and 14 bases had no gene match. The germline V gene has CDR1 KGHSH and CDR2 LQKENI. The CDR3 loop spans 16 amino acids. The CDR3 DNA reads as TGTGCCAGCTCACCATATTCCAGCGGGGGGGCGGGAGAGCAGTACTTC. Translated, it gives CASSPYSSGGAGEQYF.

The chain is built from TRBV5-5 and TRBJ1-5; TRBD1 matches 9 bases. V was pared by 1 base and J by 5 bases, with 4 bases of the junction left unmatched. Germline V lookup: CDR1 SGHKS, CDR2 YYEKEE (reference sequence). The CDR3 consists of 15 residues. CDR3: CASSLTGGADQPQHF. Written as DNA, the CDR3 is TGTGCCAGCAGCTTGACAGGGGGCGCCGATCAGCCCCAGCATTTT.

The gene calls are TRBV4-1 and TRBJ1-2; no clear D gene. Trimming left V 0 bases short and J 6 bases short, with 11 bases between. The germline gives CDR1 MGHRA, CDR2 YSYEKL. There are 14 residues in the CDR3. In DNA form, the CDR3 reads TGCGCCAGCAGCCAAGAGGCGGTCAGCCATGGCTACACCTTC. Encoded protein: CASSQEAVSHGYTF.

This clone was counted only a few times. The J gene is TRBJ2-3, the V gene TRBV7-8, with 13 positions matching TRBD2. Per the germline V gene, CDR1 is SGHVS and CDR2 is FQNEAQ. After removal of 6 bases from V and 4 bases from J, the junction contained 4 bases not matched to a gene. The CDR3 length is 15 residues. CDR3 sequence reads: CASRRGLAGADTQYF. The CDR3 nucleotides read TGTGCCAGCAGGCGAGGACTAGCGGGGGCAGATACGCAGTATTTT.